The TCR beta chain under discussion was sequenced for a study of preoperative IRX-2 immunotherapy in early breast cancer. CDR1 LNHDA and CDR2 SQIVND come from the germline V gene (reference sequence). V was pared by 5 bases and J by 4 bases, with 18 bases between. This CDR3 is built from 16 residues. TCRdb keeps only in-frame clones here, not all; method: immunoSEQ multiplex PCR. The sample contains more than 50,000 clones, approximately 94% of which appear only once. Sample treatment: preoperative locoregional IRX-2 cytokine immunotherapy. Patients received preoperative, locoregional IRX-2 cytokine immunotherapy in a phase Ib study.

Collection took place from a patient treated with IRX-2 immunotherapy. This TCR was recovered from a human donor with breast cancer. V gene TRBV19 combines with J gene TRBJ1-5, with D hard to call. CDR3 coding DNA: TGTGCCAGTAGTGCCCGACTCGACGGCCTTAATCAGCCCCAGCATTTT. This sequence encodes CASSARLDGLNQPQHF.